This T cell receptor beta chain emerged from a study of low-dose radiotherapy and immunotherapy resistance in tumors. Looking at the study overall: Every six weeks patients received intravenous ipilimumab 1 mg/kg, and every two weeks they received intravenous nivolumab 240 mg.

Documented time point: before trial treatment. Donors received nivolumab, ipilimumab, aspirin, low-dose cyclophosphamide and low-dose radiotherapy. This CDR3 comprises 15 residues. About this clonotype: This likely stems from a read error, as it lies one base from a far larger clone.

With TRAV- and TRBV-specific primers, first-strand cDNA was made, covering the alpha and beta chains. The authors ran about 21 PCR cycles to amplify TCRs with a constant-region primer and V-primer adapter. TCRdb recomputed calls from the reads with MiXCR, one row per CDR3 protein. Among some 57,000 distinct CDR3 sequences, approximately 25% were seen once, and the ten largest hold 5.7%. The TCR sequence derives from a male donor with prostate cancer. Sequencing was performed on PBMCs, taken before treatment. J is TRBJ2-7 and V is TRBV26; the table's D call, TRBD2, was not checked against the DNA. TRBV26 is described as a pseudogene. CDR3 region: CTSSPWTSGSSEQYF. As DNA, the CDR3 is TGTACCAGCAGTCCATGGACTAGCGGCAGCTCGGAGCAGTACTTC.